This is a list of T cell receptor beta chains from one sample in a study of cytomegalovirus exposure and HLA in healthy donors. Profiled with immunoSEQ multiplex PCR; TCRdb holds only in-frame clones, not every one. The sample includes approximately 150,000 clones, about 85% of them seen just once. The sequencing sample was made of PBMCs. These receptors all stem from a human donor in good health. Both conserved end residues are part of each CDR3. The order of the fields is clone size, V gene, D gene, J gene, CDR3 protein, CDR3 DNA. A D gene is named only where the DNA matches it firmly. A clone size is listed for some rows: how often the clone was seen (once, few, many), or a class if it is expanded.

.	TRBV5-8	TRBD2	TRBJ2-5	CASSLGLAGGPRETQYF	TGTGCCAGCAGCTTGGGACTAGCGGGGGGGCCCCGCGAGACCCAGTACTTC
.	TRBV14	TRBD1	TRBJ2-7	CASSPGTGVYEQYF	TGTGCCAGCAGCCCCGGGACAGGAGTCTACGAGCAGTACTTC
.	TRBV27	TRBD1	TRBJ2-7	CASSTDRGNEQYF	TGTGCCAGCAGTACCGACAGGGGGAACGAGCAGTACTTC
.	TRBV5-4	.	TRBJ2-2	CASSLWLGQRTGELFF	TGTGCCAGCAGCTTGTGGCTTGGGCAGAGAACCGGGGAGCTGTTTTTT
.	TRBV4-1	TRBD2	TRBJ2-3	CASSQAPAGGSDTQYF	TGCGCCAGCAGCCAAGCCCCAGCGGGAGGATCAGATACGCAGTATTTT
.	TRBV2	TRBD1	TRBJ2-5	CASSGNRGQETQYF	TGTGCCAGCTCAGGGAACAGGGGCCAAGAGACCCAGTACTTC
.	TRBV18	TRBD1	TRBJ2-7	CASSADRGSSYEQYF	TGTGCCAGCTCAGCCGACAGGGGAAGCTCCTACGAGCAGTACTTC
.	TRBV19	.	TRBJ2-3	CASSISSRDTQYF	TGTGCCAGTAGTATCTCTAGTCGAGATACGCAGTATTTT
few	TRBV19	.	TRBJ1-1	CASSLARNTEAFF	TGTGCCAGTAGCCTAGCCAGGAACACTGAAGCTTTCTTT
.	TRBV5-1	TRBD1	TRBJ1-2	CASSHGQGAPNYGYTF	TGCGCCAGCAGCCACGGACAGGGGGCTCCTAACTATGGCTACACCTTC
.	TRBV18	.	TRBJ1-5	CASSPDQDQPQHF	TGTGCCAGCTCACCAGATCAGGATCAGCCCCAGCATTTT
once	TRBV6-1	TRBD2	TRBJ2-1	CASSGLSGGAYNEQFF	TGTGCCAGCAGTGGACTTAGCGGGGGGGCCTACAATGAGCAGTTCTTC
.	TRBV4-1	TRBD1	TRBJ2-7	CASSQEAGTESYEQYF	TGCGCCAGCAGCCAAGAGGCCGGGACAGAGTCCTACGAGCAGTACTTC
.	TRBV6-4	TRBD1	TRBJ2-3	CASSALPGQAPTDTQYF	TGTGCCAGCAGTGCGCTCCCGGGACAGGCCCCCACAGATACGCAGTATTTT
.	TRBV7-3	.	TRBJ2-1	CASSLGSTGTYNEQFF	TGTGCCAGCAGCTTGGGCTCCACAGGTACCTACAATGAGCAGTTCTTC
once	TRBV5-4	TRBD2	TRBJ2-1	CASSRRAGGPGDEQFF	TGTGCCAGCAGCCGGCGGGCGGGGGGCCCCGGGGATGAGCAGTTCTTC
.	TRBV5-1	TRBD2	TRBJ2-1	CASSLQGLAGIEEQFF	TGCGCCAGCAGCTTACAAGGACTAGCGGGAATTGAGGAGCAGTTCTTC
once	TRBV27	TRBD1	TRBJ1-1	CASKLQGVNTEAFF	TGTGCCAGCAAGCTGCAGGGGGTGAACACTGAAGCTTTCTTT
.	TRBV30	.	TRBJ1-1	CAWMTGGASNTEAFF	TGTGCCTGGATGACGGGGGGCGCCTCGAACACTGAAGCTTTCTTT
.	TRBV9	.	TRBJ2-3	CASSAVGGGTGGTDTQYF	TGTGCCAGCAGCGCCGTTGGGGGGGGGACAGGCGGCACAGATACGCAGTATTTT